The 5 T cell receptor beta chains reported below all come from one sample, sequenced in a study of early T cells in non-severe SARS-CoV-2 infection. TCRdb re-called the 5' RACE reads through MiXCR, storing one row per CDR3 protein. The sample includes some 66,000 distinct CDR3 sequences, over 10% seen only once; the top ten take 5% to 5.5%. Sequencing used whole blood. The origin of the receptors is an adult who was a healthcare worker with PCR-confirmed SARS-CoV-2 infection or an uninfected control (not recorded which).

In its sample, this clonotype was seen many times. J is TRBJ2-1 and V is TRBV7-8; either TRBD1 or TRBD2 may supply D (6 bases each). Trimming took off 7 bases at V and 8 bases at J, with 21 bases between the two ends. CDR3 length: 15 residues. The germline CDR1 and CDR2 sequences are SGHVS and FQNEAQ. The CDR3 region has the DNA TGTGCCAGCACCGATCCCGGGGGCGCTTTACATGAGCAGTTCTTC. Translating gives CASTDPGGALHEQFF.

This clonotype showed up just a few times. The rearrangement links TRBV30 to TRBJ2-1; D gene ambiguous. Deletions cut 1 base from V and 4 bases from J, with 5 bases between. The CDR3 consists of 12 residues. Germline-derived CDR1 and CDR2 are GTSNPN and SVGIG (reference sequence). The CDR3 here is CAWSGGYNEQFF. The CDR3 DNA follows: TGTGCCTGGAGTGGAGGTTACAATGAGCAGTTCTTC.

The V and J genes are TRBV29-1 and TRBJ2-7; perhaps TRBD2 as D (6 bases). Germline V CDR1 and CDR2: SQVTM, ANQGSEA. The CDR3 loop spans 13 amino acids. V lost 7 bases to trimming and J lost 3 bases, with 16 bases between them. CDR3 loop: CSAKAGSDYEQYF. As DNA, the CDR3 is TGCAGCGCAAAGGCGGGGTCCGACTACGAGCAGTACTTC.

The rearrangement uses TRBV20-1 and TRBJ2-7; 9 nucleotides agree with TRBD2. The CDR3 contains 15 residues. Trimming removed 0 bases from V and 3 bases from J; junction bases left unmatched: 6. Germline V gene sequence: CDR1 DFQATT, CDR2 SNEGSKA (reference sequence). CDR3 in amino acids: CSARDRPSGNYEQYF. The CDR3 region has the DNA TGCAGTGCTAGAGATCGACCTAGCGGGAACTACGAGCAGTACTTC.

The chain uses TRBV30 and TRBJ1-5, with D perhaps TRBD1 (6 bases). Germline lookup yields CDR1 GTSNPN and CDR2 SVGIG (reference sequence). The germline V and J ends were trimmed by 2 bases and 4 bases, with 9 bases remaining between them. CDR3 size: 13 residues. CDR3 nucleotides: TGTGCCTGGAGTATGAGGGGGAATCAGCCCCAGCATTTT. It codes for CAWSMRGNQPQHF. The whole variable domain, filled in from reference TRBV30 and TRBJ1-5, reads SQTIHQWPATLVQPVGSPLSLECTVEGTSNPNLYWYRQAAGRGLQLLFYSVGIGQISSEVPQNLSASRPQDRQFILSSKKLLLSDSGFYLCAWSMRGNQPQHFGDGTRLSIL.